This passage covers 5 T cell receptor beta chains from one sample sequenced in a study of blood T cells in healthy people across ages. It was with a sample-barcoded 5' primer and a J-beta primer mix that a second PCR of roughly 7 to 12 cycles was run. One entry per CDR3 protein results from TCRdb running MiXCR on the 5' RACE reads. Among 450,000 to 700,000 distinct CDR3 sequences listed, 25% to 30% were seen once. The material sequenced was blood. The source of these receptors is a woman in her seventies in good health.

The J gene is TRBJ2-1, the V gene TRBV7-2; 10 nucleotides match TRBD2. Gene TRBJ2-7 matches the end of the DNA better, so the J call may be wrong. The CDR3 length is 15 residues. Germline V gene data show CDR1 as SGHTA and CDR2 as FQGNSA. The DNA of the CDR3 is TGTGCCAGCAGGGGGGCTAGCGGGAGCCCCAACGAGCAGTACTTC. The encoded protein is CASRGASGSPNEQYF.

The chain joins TRBV19 to TRBJ1-1; possibly TRBD1 for D (5 bases). This CDR3 has 14 residues. Germline V gene lookup returns CDR1 LNHDA and CDR2 SQIVND (reference sequence). V was shortened by 4 bases and J by 3 bases, with 12 bases between the two germline ends. The CDR3 coding sequence is TGTGCCAGTAGTACCAGGGTGGGGGACACTGAAGCTTTCTTT. This sequence encodes CASSTRVGDTEAFF.

This rearrangement joins TRBV19 to TRBJ1-5; TRBD1 matches at 9 bases. With V trimmed by 6 bases and J by 7 bases, 10 bases remained unmatched. CDR1 and CDR2 from the germline V gene are LNHDA and SQIVND (reference sequence). The length of the CDR3 is 15 residues. CDR3 protein: CASSPSQGAGQPQHF. DNA of the CDR3: TGTGCCAGTAGCCCTTCACAGGGGGCAGGACAGCCCCAGCATTTT.

J is TRBJ2-7 and V is TRBV4-2; D unclear. The J call may be mistaken, given a closer DNA end match to TRBJ2-5. The CDR3 spans 19 residues. From germline, CDR1 is LGHNA and CDR2 YNFKEQ. The CDR3 bases are TGTGCCAGCAGCCAAGATCGGGCCGAAGCGCTTCCTAATCAAGAGACCCAGTACTTC. Translating gives CASSQDRAEALPNQETQYF.

This clonotype has just a few counts. The V call is TRBV6-2 or TRBV6-3, the J call TRBJ1-2; D remains ambiguous. Germline lookup yields CDR1 MNHEY and CDR2 SVGEGT. With 2 bases removed from V and 4 bases from J, the gap between germline ends came to 5 bases. This CDR3 comprises 12 residues. The CDR3 nucleotides read TGTGCCAGCAGTTACAGCAGCTATGGCTACACCTTC. Its translation: CASSYSSYGYTF.